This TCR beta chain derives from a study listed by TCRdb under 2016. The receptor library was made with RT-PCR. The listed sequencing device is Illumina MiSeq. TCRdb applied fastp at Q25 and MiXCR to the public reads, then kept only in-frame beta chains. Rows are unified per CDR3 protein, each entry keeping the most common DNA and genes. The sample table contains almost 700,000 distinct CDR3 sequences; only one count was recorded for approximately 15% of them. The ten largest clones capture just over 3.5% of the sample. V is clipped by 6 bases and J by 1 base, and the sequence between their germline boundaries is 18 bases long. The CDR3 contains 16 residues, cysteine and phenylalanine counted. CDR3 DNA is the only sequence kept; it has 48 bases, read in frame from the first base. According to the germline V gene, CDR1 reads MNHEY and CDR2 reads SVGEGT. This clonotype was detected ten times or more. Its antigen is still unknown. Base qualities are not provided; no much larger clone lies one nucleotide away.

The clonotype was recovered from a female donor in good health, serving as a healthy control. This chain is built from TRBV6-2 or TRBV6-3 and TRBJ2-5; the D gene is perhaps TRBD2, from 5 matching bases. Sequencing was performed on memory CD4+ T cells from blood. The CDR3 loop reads CASSYLASEGQETQYF. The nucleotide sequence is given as TGTGCCAGCAGCTACCTCGCCTCTGAGGGCCAAGAGACCCAGTACTTC.